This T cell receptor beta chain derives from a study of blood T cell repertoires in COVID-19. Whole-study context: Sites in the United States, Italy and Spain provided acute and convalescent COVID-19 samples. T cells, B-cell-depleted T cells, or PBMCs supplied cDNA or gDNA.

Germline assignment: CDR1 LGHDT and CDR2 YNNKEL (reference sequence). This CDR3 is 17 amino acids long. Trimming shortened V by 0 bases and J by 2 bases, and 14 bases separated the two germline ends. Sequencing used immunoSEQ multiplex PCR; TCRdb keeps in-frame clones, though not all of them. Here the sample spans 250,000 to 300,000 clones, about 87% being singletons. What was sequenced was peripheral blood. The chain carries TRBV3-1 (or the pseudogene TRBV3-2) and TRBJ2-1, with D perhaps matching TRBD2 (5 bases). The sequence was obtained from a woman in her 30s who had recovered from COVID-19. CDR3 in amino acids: CASSQELGTRAYNEQFF. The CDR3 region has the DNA TGTGCCAGCAGCCAAGAGCTGGGTACTAGGGCCTACAATGAGCAGTTCTTC.